This TCR beta chain was sequenced in a study of blood T cell repertoires in COVID-19. The method was immunoSEQ multiplex PCR; TCRdb's version includes in-frame clones alone and lacks a portion of them. The sample contains some 180,000 clones, 90% of which appear only once. The sample consisted of peripheral blood. The sequence came from a man aged 50 or older with acute or convalescent COVID-19.

In DNA, the CDR3 is TGTGCCAGCAGCTTCACAGGGGGCACGCAGTATTTT. Translation: CASSFTGGTQYF. V and J are TRBV11-2 and TRBJ2-3; 9 positions match TRBD1. The CDR3 is 12 residues long. Trimming at V came to 3 bases and at J to 9 bases, leaving 1 base not matched to a gene. Germline V gives CDR1 SGHAT, CDR2 FQNNGV.